The entry that follows covers one TCR beta chain sequence. Its specificity is not known. Triplicate approximately 320,000-cell sorts were made of each CD8+ T cell subset. The authors prepared UMI-labeled TRB cDNA libraries by 5' RACE. TCRdb reprocessed the 5' RACE reads and reports one entry per CDR3 protein, with no DNA. Its table lists 30,000 to 40,000 distinct CDR3 sequences. These data belong to a study of CXCR3-negative and CXCR3-positive naive CD8 T cells. On the study more broadly: Libraries each contributed about 1.5 +/- 0.3 million TRB reads, for approximately 130 million in total. Study-level results: High diversity, comparable across both naive subsets, contrasted with much lower diversity in memory CD8+ cells.

The receptor was derived from a human donor in good health. Some clones in this sample may be carry-over from other donors' samples. The sample was memory CD8+ T cells from blood.

This chain's CDR3 is CASSQGEVGEQFF. The chain uses TRBV4-3 and TRBJ2-1. The CDR3 runs 13 residues. In germline, CDR1 is LGHNA, CDR2 YSLEER.